The source of this TCR beta chain is a study of blood T cell repertoires in COVID-19. Turning to the study itself: Some COVID-19 samples were acute and others convalescent; all came from the United States, Italy and Spain. PBMCs, B-cell-depleted T cells, or T cells were the source of the cDNA or gDNA that made up the material.

Germline V gene data show CDR1 as SGHRS and CDR2 as YFSETQ. The CDR3 extends over 15 amino acids. Trimming removed 0 bases from V and 7 bases from J; junction bases left unmatched: 5. In the original analysis: Using reference gene primer amplification, nucleated cell counts were estimated. Libraries were prepared by immunoSEQ multiplex PCR; TCRdb keeps only in-frame clonotypes and omits some of them. V and J calls and clone size are copied from that table; D and trimming were computed from the DNA. The data show 130,000 to 150,000 clones, with about 84% seen just once and over 5% held by the top ten.

This sequence joins TRBV5-1 and TRBJ1-5; 9 positions agree with TRBD1. The TCR was taken from a human donor in a cohort sampled during active COVID-19. Sequenced: peripheral blood. This CDR3 reads CASSLDGTGTQPQHF. The CDR3 DNA sequence: TGCGCCAGCAGCTTGGACGGGACAGGGACCCAGCCCCAGCATTTT.